This TCR beta chain originates from a study of T-cell memory formation after mild COVID-19. Study in general: Largely donor-specific TCR clusters were found.

With regard to this clonotype: The antigen is not known.

The V gene end was trimmed by 5 bases and the J gene end by 5 bases; junction bases not matched to a gene: 6. The CDR3 is made up of 15 amino acids. In germline, CDR1 is SGHRS, CDR2 YFSETQ. Study-wide results and limits: The study found balanced CD4/CD8 in clones contracting day 15 to 85 and a CD4+ lean in later expanders. For contracting clones, CD4+ ones sat mainly in CM and EM, CD8+ in EMRA.

TCRdb re-derived calls from the 5' RACE reads in MiXCR, one entry per CDR3 protein. The sample lists approximately 300,000 distinct CDR3 sequences, less than 9.5% occurring once. The sample comprised PBMCs or a T cell subset sorted from them (not recorded which). This receptor was identified in a young man who had mild COVID-19 (a few samples of this study predate the infection). Cell type and time point are not known. The chain uses TRBV5-1 and TRBJ2-2, with 10 positions matching TRBD1. The CDR3 region has the DNA TGCGCCAGCAGAAGAGACAGGGGGCTAACCGGGGAGCTGTTTTTT. It specifies CASRRDRGLTGELFF.